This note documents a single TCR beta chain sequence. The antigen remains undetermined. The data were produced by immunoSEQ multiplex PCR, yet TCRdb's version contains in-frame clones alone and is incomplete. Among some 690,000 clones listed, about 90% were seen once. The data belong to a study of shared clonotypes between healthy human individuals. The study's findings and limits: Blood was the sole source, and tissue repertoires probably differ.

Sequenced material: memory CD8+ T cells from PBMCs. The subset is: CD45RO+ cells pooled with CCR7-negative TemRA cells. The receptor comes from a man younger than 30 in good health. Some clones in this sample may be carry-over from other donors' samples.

CDR3: CASSLGEGVANYGYTF. Written as DNA, the CDR3 is TGTGCCAGCAGCTTAGGAGAGGGGGTTGCTAACTATGGCTACACCTTC. The rearrangement joins TRBV7-6 to TRBJ1-2, with D possibly TRBD1 on 6 matching bases. The CDR3 runs to 16 residues. With 1 base removed from V and 0 bases from J, the gap between germline ends came to 12 bases. CDR1 and CDR2 from the germline V gene are SGHVS and FNYEAQ.